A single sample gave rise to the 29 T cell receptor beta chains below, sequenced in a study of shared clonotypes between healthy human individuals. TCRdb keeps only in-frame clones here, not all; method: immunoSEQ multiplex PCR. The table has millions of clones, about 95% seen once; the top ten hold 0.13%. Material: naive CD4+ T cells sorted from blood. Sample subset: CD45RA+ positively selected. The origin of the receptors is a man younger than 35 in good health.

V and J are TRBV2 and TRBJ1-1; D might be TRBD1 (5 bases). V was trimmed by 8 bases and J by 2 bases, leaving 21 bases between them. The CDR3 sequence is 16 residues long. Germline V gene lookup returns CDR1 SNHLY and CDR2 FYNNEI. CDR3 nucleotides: TGTGCCAGCCGAAGAAGGGGAGGGGATGTCAACACTGAAGCTTTCTTT. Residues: CASRRRGGDVNTEAFF.

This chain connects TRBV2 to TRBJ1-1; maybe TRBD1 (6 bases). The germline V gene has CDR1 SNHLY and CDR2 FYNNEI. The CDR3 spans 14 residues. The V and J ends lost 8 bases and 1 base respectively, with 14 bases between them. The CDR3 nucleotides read TGTGCCAGCGCTCGGGACACCTCGAACACTGAAGCTTTCTTT. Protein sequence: CASARDTSNTEAFF.

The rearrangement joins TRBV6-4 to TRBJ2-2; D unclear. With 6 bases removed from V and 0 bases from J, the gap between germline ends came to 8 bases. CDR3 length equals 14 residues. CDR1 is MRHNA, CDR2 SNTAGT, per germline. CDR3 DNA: TGTGCCAGCAGCCGGGTGCCGAACACCGGGGAGCTGTTTTTT. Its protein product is CASSRVPNTGELFF.

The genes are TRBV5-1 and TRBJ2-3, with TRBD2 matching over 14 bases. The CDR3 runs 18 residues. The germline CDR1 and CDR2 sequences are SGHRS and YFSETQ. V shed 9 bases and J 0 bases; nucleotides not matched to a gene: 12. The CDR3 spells CATRSGLAGDFSTDTQYF. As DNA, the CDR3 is TGCGCCACCAGATCGGGACTAGCGGGGGACTTTAGCACAGATACGCAGTATTTT.

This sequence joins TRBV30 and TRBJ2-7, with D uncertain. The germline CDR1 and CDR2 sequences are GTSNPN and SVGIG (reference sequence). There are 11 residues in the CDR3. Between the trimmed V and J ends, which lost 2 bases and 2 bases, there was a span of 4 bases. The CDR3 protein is CAWSHAYEQYF. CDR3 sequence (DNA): TGTGCCTGGAGTCACGCCTACGAGCAGTACTTC.

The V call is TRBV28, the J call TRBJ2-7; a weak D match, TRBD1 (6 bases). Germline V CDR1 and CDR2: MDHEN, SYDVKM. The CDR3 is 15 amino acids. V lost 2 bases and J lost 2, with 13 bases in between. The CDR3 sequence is CASSLPRQATYEQYF. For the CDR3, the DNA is TGTGCCAGCAGTTTACCCCGACAGGCGACCTACGAGCAGTACTTC.

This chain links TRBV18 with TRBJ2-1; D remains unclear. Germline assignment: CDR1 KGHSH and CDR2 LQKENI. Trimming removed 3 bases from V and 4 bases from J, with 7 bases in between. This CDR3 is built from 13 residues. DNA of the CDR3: TGTGCCAGCTCACCTGGGATGTACAATGAGCAGTTCTTC. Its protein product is CASSPGMYNEQFF.

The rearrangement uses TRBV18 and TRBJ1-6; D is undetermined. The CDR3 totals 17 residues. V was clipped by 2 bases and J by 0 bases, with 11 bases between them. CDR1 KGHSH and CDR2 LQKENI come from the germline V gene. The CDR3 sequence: CASSPGAGSSYNSPLHF. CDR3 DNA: TGTGCCAGCTCACCAGGAGCTGGAAGCTCCTATAATTCACCCCTCCACTTT. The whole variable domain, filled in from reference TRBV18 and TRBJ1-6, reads NAGVMQNPRHLVRRRGQEARLRCSPMKGHSHVYWYRQLPEEGLKFMVYLQKENIIDESGMPKERFSAEFPKEGPSILRIQQVVRGDSAAYFCASSPGAGSSYNSPLHFGNGTRLTVT.

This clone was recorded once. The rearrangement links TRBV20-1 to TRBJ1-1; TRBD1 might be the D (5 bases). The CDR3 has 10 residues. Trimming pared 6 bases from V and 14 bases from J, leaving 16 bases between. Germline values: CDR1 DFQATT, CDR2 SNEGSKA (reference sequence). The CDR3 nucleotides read TGCAGTGCCCAGACAGTGTCAGCCTTCTTT. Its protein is CSAQTVSAFF.

The CDR3 here is CASSIPLAGGQETQYF. The CDR3 nucleotides read TGTGCCAGCAGTATCCCACTAGCGGGGGGGCAAGAGACCCAGTACTTC. This rearrangement joins TRBV28 to TRBJ2-5; 13 nucleotides line up with TRBD2. Germline trimming cut 5 bases from V and 2 bases from J; bases unmatched to any gene: 5. Germline V gene lookup returns CDR1 MDHEN and CDR2 SYDVKM. The CDR3 is 16 residues long.

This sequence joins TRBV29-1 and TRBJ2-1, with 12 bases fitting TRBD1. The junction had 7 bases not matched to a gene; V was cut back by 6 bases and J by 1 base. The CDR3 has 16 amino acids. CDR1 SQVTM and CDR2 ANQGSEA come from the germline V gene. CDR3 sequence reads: CSVQGDRGLSYNEQFF. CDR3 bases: TGCAGCGTCCAAGGGGACAGGGGGCTTTCCTACAATGAGCAGTTCTTC.

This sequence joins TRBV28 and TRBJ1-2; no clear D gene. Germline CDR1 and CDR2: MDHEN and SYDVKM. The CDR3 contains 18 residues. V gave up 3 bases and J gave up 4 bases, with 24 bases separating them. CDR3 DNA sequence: TGTGCCAGCAGTTTGTACGCGATCCTTGGTTCCGCCCCCTATGGCTACACCTTC. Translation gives CASSLYAILGSAPYGYTF.

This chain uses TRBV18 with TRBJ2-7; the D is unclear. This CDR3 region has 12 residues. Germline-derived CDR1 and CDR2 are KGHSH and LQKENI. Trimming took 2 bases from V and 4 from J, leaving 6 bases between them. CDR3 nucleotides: TGTGCCAGCTCACCATTTGGTTACGAGCAGTACTTC. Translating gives CASSPFGYEQYF.

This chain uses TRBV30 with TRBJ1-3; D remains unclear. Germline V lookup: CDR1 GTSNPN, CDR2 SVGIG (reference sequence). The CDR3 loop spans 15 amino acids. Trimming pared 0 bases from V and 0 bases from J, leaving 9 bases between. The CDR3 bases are TGTGCCTGGAGTGTGGGCAGGTACTCTGGAAACACCATATATTTT. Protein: CAWSVGRYSGNTIYF.

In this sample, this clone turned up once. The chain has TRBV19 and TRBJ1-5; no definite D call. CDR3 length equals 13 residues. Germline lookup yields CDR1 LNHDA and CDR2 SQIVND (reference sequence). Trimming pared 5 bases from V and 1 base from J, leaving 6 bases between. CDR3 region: CASSEGSNQPQHF. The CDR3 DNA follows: TGTGCCAGTAGTGAGGGCAGCAATCAGCCCCAGCATTTT.

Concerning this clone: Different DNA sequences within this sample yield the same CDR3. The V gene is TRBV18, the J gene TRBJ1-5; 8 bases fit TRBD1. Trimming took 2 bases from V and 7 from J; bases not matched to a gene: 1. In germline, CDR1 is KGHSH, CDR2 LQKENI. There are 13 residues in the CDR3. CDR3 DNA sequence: TGTGCCAGCTCACCAGGGACAGGCCAGCCCCAGCATTTT. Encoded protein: CASSPGTGQPQHF. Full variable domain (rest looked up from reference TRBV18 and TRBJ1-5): NAGVMQNPRHLVRRRGQEARLRCSPMKGHSHVYWYRQLPEEGLKFMVYLQKENIIDESGMPKERFSAEFPKEGPSILRIQQVVRGDSAAYFCASSPGTGQPQHFGDGTRLSIL.

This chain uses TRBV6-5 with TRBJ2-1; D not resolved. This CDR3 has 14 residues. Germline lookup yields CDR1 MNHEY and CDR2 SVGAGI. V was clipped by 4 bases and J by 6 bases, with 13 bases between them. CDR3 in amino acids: CASSWTDLFNEQFF. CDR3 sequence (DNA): TGTGCCAGCAGTTGGACCGACTTGTTCAATGAGCAGTTCTTC.

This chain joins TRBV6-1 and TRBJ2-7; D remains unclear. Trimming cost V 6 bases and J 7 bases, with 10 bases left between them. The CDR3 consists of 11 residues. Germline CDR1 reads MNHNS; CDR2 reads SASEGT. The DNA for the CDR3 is TGTGCCAGCAGAGCTTCGAGGGAGCAGTACTTC. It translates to CASRASREQYF.

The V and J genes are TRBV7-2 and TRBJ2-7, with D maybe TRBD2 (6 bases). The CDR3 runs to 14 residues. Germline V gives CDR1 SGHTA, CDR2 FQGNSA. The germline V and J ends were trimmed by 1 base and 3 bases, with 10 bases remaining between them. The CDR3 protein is CASSLGLVLYEQYF. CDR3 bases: TGTGCCAGCAGCTTAGGACTAGTTCTCTACGAGCAGTACTTC.

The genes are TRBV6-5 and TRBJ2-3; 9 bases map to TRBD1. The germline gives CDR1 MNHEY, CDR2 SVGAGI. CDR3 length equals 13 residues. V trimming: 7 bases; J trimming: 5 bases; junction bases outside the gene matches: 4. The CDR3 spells CASTGQGRDTQYF. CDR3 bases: TGTGCCAGCACGGGACAGGGTAGAGATACGCAGTATTTT.

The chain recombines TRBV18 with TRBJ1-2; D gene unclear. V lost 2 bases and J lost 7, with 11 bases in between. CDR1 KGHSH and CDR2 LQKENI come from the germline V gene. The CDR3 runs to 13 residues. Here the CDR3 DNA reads TGTGCCAGCTCACCAGGCCAGGAGGGTGGCTACACCTTC. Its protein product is CASSPGQEGGYTF.

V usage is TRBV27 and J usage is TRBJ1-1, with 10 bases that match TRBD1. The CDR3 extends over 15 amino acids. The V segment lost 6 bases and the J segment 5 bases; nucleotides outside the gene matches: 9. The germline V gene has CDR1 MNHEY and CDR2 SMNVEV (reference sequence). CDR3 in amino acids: CASRHPDRGVTEAFF. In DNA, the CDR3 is TGTGCCAGCAGACATCCGGACAGGGGGGTAACTGAAGCTTTCTTT.

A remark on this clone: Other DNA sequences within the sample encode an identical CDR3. This CDR3 reads CASSPPDRDYEQYF. The CDR3 DNA reads TGTGCCAGCTCACCACCGGACAGAGACTACGAGCAGTACTTC. The chain uses TRBV18 and TRBJ2-7, with a possible D match to TRBD1 (6 bases). V lost 0 bases to trimming and J lost 3 bases, with 9 bases between them. CDR1 is KGHSH and CDR2 is LQKENI in the germline V gene. CDR3 length: 14 amino acids.

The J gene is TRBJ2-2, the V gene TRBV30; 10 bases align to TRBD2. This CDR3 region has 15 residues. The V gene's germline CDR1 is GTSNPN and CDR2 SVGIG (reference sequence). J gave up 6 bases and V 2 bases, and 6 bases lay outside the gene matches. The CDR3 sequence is CAWSQLAGWAGELFF. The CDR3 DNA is TGTGCCTGGAGTCAACTAGCGGGGTGGGCCGGGGAGCTGTTTTTT. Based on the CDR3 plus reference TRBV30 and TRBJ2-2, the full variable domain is SQTIHQWPATLVQPVGSPLSLECTVEGTSNPNLYWYRQAAGRGLQLLFYSVGIGQISSEVPQNLSASRPQDRQFILSSKKLLLSDSGFYLCAWSQLAGWAGELFFGEGSRLTVL.

The CDR3 DNA follows: TGTGCCAGCAGTTTATCGGGGTGGTATAGCAATCAGCCCCAGCATTTT. Protein sequence: CASSLSGWYSNQPQHF. The rearrangement uses TRBV27 and TRBJ1-5, with D unclear. The CDR3 is 16 amino acids. With 0 bases removed from V and 0 bases from J, the gap between germline ends came to 9 bases. Germline lookup yields CDR1 MNHEY and CDR2 SMNVEV (reference sequence).

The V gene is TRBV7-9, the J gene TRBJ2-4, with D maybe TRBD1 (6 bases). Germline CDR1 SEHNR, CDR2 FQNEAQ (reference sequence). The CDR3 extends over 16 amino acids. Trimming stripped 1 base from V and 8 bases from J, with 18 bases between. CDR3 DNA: TGTGCCAGCAGCTTAGTAAGCTTTCCAGGGGCGGACATTCAGTACTTC. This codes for CASSLVSFPGADIQYF.

The CDR3 nucleotides read TGTGCCAGCAGTGAAGCCTGGCATAACTCGCAGCCCCAGCATTTT. It codes for CASSEAWHNSQPQHF. The chain has TRBV6-1 and TRBJ1-5; D is ambiguous. CDR1 MNHNS and CDR2 SASEGT come from the germline V gene. The V end lost 0 bases, the J end lost 7 bases, and 13 bases lay between the germline ends. The CDR3 contains 15 residues.

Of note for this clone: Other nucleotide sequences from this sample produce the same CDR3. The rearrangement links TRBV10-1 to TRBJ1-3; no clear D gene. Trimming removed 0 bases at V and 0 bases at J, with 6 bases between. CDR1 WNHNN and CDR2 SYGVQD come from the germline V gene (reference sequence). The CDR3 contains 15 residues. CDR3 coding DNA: TGCGCCAGCAGTGAGTCCGGGAGCTCTGGAAACACCATATATTTT. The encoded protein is CASSESGSSGNTIYF.

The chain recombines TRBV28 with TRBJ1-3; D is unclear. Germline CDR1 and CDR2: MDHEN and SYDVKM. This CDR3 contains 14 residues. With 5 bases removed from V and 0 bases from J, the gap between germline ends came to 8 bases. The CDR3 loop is CASSPSGSGNTIYF. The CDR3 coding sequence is TGTGCCAGCAGTCCTAGTGGCTCTGGAAACACCATATATTTT.